Sequencing of this T cell receptor (beta chain) was carried out in a study of blood T cell repertoires in COVID-19. The protocol was immunoSEQ multiplex PCR, while the TCRdb copy is restricted to in-frame clones and leaves out a portion. The sample holds about 130,000 clones, 65% to 85% seen once. The J segment lost 3 bases and the V segment lost 4 bases, leaving 4 bases of the junction unmatched. Germline V gives CDR1 SGHKS, CDR2 YYEKEE (reference sequence). The CDR3 is made up of 14 amino acids. The chain combines TRBV5-5 with TRBJ1-5; 7 bases are a match to TRBD1. The material sequenced was peripheral blood. The sequence came from a man between 65 and 79 years old with acute or convalescent COVID-19. CDR3 sequence (DNA): TGTGCCAGCAGCGCGACAGGGCCCAATCAGCCCCAGCATTTT. It translates to CASSATGPNQPQHF. Filled out from reference TRBV5-5 and TRBJ1-5, the complete variable domain reads DAGVTQSPTHLIKTRGQQVTLRCSPISGHKSVSWYQQVLGQGPQFIFQYYEKEERGRGNFPDRFSARQFPNYSSELNVNALLLGDSALYLCASSATGPNQPQHFGDGTRLSIL.